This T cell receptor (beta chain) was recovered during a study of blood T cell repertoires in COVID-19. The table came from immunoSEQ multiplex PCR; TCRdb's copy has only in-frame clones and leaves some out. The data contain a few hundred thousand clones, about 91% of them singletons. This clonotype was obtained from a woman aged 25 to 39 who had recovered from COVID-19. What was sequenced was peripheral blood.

The CDR3 reads CASSSRGPNEKLFF. The CDR3 region has the DNA TGTGCCAGCAGTTCCAGGGGGCCGAATGAAAAACTGTTTTTT. The chain has TRBV27 and TRBJ1-4, with TRBD1 matching over 8 bases. The V gene's germline CDR1 is MNHEY and CDR2 SMNVEV (reference sequence). V lost 4 bases and J lost 5; bases outside the gene matches: 3. This CDR3 comprises 14 residues.